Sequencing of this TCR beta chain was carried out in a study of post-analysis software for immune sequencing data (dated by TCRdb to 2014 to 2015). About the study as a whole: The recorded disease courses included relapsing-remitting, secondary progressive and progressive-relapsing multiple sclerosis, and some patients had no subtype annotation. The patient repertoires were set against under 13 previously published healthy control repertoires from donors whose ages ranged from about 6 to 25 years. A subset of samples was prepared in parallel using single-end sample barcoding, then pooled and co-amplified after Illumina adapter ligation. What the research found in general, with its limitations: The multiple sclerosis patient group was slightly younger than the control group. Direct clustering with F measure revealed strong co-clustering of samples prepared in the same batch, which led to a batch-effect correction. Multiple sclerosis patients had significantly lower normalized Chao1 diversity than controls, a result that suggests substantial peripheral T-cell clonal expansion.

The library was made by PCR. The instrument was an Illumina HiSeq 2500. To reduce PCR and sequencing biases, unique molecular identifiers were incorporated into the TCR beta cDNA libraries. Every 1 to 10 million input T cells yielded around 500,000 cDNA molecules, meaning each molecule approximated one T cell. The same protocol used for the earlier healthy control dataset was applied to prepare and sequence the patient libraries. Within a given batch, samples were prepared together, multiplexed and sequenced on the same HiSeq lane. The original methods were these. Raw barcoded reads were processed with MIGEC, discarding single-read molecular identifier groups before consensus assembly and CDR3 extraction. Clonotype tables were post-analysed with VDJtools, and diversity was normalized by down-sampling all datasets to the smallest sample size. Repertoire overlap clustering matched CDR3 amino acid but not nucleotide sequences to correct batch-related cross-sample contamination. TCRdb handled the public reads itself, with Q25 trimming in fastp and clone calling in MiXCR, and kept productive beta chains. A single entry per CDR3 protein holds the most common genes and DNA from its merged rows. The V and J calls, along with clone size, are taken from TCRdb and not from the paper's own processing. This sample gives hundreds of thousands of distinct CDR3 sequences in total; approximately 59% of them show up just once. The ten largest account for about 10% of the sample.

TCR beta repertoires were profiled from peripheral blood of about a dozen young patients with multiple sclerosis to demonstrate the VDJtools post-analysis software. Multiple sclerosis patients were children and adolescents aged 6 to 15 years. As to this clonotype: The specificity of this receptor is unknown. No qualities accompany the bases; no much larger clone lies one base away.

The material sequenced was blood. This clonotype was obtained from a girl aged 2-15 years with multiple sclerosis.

CDR3 sequence: CASSKSTTGTSGRYEQYF. Read as DNA, the sequence is TGCGCCAGCAGCAAATCGACTACCGGGACTAGCGGGCGATACGAGCAGTACTTC. This chain joins TRBV5-1 to TRBJ2-7, with 12 central nucleotides matching TRBD2. CDR1 and CDR2 (SGHRS, YFSETQ) derive from the germline V gene. The V end gives up 4 bases and the J end 4 bases, leaving 15 bases in the junction not matched to a gene. The CDR3 numbers 18 residues from cysteine through phenylalanine. The DNA shown is the 54-base CDR3, in frame from base 1.